The entry below gives a single TCR beta chain sequence along with its context. Its target is not known. The data are from a study of cytotoxic CD8 clonotypes in ibrutinib-treated CLL. Study results and limitations: Public clonotypes were seen rarely and were contracted or stable on treatment.

With sequencing, the targeted depth ranged from 1 in 200,000 to 1 in 1 million T cells. Using immunoSEQ multiplex PCR, the repertoire was profiled, and TCRdb retains in-frame clones only, with some absent. In the table there are tens of thousands of clones, about 70% of which are singletons. This CDR3 is 13 amino acids long. Germline CDR1 reads SGHNT; CDR2 reads YYREEE (reference sequence). The V end was cut by 4 bases, the J end by 2 bases, with 9 bases between. V is TRBV5-4 and J is TRBJ2-5; D gene uncertain. The sequenced sample was PBMCs, obtained after 36 months of ibrutinib treatment. The source of this sequence is a human donor with chronic lymphocytic leukemia. In nucleotides, the CDR3 is TGTGCCAGCAGCCCCTGGCTTCAAGAGACCCAGTACTTC. Amino acids: CASSPWLQETQYF. Combining the CDR3 with reference TRBV5-4 and TRBJ2-5 gives the whole variable domain ETGVTQSPTHLIKTRGQQVTLRCSSQSGHNTVSWYQQALGQGPQFIFQYYREEENGRGNFPPRFSGLQFPNYSSELNVNALELDDSALYLCASSPWLQETQYFGPGTRLLVL.